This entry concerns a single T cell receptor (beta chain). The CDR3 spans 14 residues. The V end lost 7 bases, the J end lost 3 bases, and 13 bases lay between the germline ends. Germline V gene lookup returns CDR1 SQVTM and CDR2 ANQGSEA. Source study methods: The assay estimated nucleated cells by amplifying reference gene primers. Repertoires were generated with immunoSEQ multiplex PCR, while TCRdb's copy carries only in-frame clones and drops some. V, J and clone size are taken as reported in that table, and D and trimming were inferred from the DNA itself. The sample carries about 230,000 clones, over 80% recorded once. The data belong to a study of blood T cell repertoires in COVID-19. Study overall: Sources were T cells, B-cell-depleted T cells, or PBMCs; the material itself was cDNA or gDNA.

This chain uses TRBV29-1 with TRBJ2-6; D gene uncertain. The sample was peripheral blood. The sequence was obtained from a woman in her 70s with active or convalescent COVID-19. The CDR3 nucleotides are TGCAGCGCCCCCTGGCCAGTTGGGGCCAACGTCCTGACTTTC. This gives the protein CSAPWPVGANVLTF.